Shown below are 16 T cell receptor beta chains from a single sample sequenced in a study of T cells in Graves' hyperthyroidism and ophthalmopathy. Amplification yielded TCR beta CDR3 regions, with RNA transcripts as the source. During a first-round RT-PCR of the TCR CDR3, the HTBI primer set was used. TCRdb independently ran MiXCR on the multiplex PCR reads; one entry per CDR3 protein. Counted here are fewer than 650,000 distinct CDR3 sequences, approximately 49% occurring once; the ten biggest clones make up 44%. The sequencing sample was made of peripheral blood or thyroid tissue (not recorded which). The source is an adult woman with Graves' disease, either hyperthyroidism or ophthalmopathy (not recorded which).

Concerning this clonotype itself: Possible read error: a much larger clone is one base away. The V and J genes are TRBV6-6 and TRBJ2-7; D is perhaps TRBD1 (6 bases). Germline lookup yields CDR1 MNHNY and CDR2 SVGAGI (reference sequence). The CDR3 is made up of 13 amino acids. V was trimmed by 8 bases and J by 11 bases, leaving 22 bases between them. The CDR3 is CASGPGQSFGEYF. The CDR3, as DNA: TGTGCCAGCGGCCCAGGACAGTCCTTCGGCGAGTACTTC.

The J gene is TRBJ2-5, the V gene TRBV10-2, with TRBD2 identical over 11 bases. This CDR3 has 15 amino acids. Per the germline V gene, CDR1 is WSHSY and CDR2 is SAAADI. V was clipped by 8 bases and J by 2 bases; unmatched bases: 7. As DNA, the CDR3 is TGCGCCAGCTCTTTGGGACTAGCGGAACAAGAGACCCAGTACTTC. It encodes CASSLGLAEQETQYF.

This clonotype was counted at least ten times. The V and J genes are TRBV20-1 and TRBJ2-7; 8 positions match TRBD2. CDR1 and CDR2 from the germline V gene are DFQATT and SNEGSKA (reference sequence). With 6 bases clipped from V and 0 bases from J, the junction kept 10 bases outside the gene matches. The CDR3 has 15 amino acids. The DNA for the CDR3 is TGCAGTGCGGAAGAGGCGGCGGGAGGCTCCTACGAGCAGTACTTC. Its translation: CSAEEAAGGSYEQYF.

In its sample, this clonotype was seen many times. The CDR3 sequence is CASSKGEGMNTEAFF. DNA for the CDR3: TGTGCCAGCAGCAAAGGAGAGGGGATGAACACTGAAGCTTTCTTT. V and J are TRBV9 and TRBJ1-1; D is perhaps TRBD1 (5 bases). Germline loops: CDR1 SGDLS, CDR2 YYNGEE. The CDR3 has 15 amino acids. V lost 4 bases and J 0 bases, leaving 13 bases between the germline ends. Using reference TRBV9 and TRBJ1-1 for the parts outside the CDR3, the full variable domain is DSGVTQTPKHLITATGQRVTLRCSPRSGDLSVYWYQQSLDQGLQFLIQYYNGEERAKGNILERFSAQQFPDLHSELNLSSLELGDSALYFCASSKGEGMNTEAFFGQGTRLTVV.

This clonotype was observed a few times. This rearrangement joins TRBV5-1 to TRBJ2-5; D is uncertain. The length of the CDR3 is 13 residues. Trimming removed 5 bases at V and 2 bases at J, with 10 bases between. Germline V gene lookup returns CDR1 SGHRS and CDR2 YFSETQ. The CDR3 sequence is CASRATPQETQYF. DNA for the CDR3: TGCGCCAGCAGGGCCACTCCTCAAGAGACCCAGTACTTC.

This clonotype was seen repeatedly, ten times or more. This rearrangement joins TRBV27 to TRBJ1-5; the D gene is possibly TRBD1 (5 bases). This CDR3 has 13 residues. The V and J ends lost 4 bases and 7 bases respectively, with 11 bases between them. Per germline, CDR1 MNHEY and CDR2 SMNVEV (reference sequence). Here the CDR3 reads CASSWVGDQPQHF. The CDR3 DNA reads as TGTGCCAGCAGTTGGGTGGGGGACCAGCCCCAGCATTTT.

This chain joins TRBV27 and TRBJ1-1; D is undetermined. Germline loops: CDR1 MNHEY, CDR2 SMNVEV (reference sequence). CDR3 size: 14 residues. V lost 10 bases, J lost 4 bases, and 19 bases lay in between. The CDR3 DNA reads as TGTGCCACCTCAGTGGTCCAACAAGGCACTGAAGCTTTCTTT. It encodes CATSVVQQGTEAFF.

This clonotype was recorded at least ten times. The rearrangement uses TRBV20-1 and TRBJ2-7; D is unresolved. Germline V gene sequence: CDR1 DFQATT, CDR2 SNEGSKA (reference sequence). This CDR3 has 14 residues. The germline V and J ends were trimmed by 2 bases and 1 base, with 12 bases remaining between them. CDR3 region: CSARHWQRSYEQYF. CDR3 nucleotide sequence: TGCAGTGCTAGACACTGGCAGAGATCCTACGAGCAGTACTTC.

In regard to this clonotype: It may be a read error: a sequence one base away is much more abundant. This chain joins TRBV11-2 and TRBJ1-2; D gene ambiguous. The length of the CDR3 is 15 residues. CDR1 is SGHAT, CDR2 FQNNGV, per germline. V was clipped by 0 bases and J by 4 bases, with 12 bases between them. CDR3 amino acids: CASSLERELIYGYTF. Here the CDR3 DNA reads TGTGCCAGCAGCTTAGAGAGGGAGCTTATCTATGGCTACACCTTC. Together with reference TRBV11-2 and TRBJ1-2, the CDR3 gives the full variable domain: EAGVAQSPRYKIIEKRQSVAFWCNPISGHATLYWYQQILGQGPKLLIQFQNNGVVDDSQLPKDRFSAERLKGVDSTLKIQPAKLEDSAVYLCASSLERELIYGYTFGSGTRLTVV.

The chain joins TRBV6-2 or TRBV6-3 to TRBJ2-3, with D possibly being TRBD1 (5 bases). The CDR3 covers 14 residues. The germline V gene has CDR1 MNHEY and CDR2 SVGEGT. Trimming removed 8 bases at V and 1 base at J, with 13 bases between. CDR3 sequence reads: CASGAVLGTDTQYF. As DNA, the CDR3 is TGTGCCAGCGGGGCGGTTTTGGGCACAGATACGCAGTATTTT.

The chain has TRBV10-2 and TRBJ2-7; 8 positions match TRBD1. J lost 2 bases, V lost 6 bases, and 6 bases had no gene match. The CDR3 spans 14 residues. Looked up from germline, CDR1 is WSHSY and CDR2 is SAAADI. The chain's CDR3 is CASREGQAAYEQYF. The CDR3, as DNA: TGCGCCAGCAGAGAGGGACAGGCGGCCTACGAGCAGTACTTC.

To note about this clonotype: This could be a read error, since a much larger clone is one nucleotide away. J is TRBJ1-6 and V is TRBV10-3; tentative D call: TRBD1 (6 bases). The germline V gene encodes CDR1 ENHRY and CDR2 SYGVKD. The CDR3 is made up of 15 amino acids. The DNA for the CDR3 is TGTGCCATCAGTCGACAGGACCCGAATAATTCACTCCTCCACTTT. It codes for CAISRQDPNNSLLHF.

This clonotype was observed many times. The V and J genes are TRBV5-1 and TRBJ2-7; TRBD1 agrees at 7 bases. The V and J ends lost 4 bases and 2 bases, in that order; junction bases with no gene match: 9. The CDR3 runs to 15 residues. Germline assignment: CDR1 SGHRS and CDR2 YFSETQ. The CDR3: CASSLRQGSPYEQYF. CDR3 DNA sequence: TGCGCCAGCAGCCTACGACAGGGATCCCCCTACGAGCAGTACTTC.

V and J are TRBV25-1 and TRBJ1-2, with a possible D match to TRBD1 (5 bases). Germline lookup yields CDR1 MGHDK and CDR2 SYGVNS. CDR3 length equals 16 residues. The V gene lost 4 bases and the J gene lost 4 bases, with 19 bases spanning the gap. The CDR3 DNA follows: TGTGCCAGCAGTGCTAGGGGTGGACGGACCCGCTATGGCTACACCTTC. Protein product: CASSARGGRTRYGYTF.

The CDR3 DNA follows: TGCAGTGCTAAACGACAGAAGGAAGAGCAGTACTTC. It encodes CSAKRQKEEQYF. The chain combines TRBV20-1 with TRBJ2-7; maybe TRBD1 (5 bases). In germline, CDR1 is DFQATT, CDR2 SNEGSKA (reference sequence). V was cut by 4 bases and J by 7 bases, with 14 bases left in between. The CDR3 runs to 12 residues.

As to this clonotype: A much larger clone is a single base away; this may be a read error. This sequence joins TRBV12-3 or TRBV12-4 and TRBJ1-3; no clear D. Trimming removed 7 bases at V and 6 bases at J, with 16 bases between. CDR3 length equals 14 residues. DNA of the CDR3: TGTGCCAGCACCTCGACGAGGAGGAAAAACACCATATATTTT. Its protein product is CASTSTRRKNTIYF.